The clone carrying this T cell receptor beta chain was recorded once. These data belong to a study of beta chain features in type 1 diabetes. Expressed TCRB transcripts were sequenced, since all the RNA that had been isolated was reverse transcribed. The repertoire was sequenced with immunoSEQ multiplex PCR; TCRdb's copy has only in-frame clones and lacks some. The table lists around 44,000 clones, about 51% of them singletons. V was shortened by 5 bases and J by 6 bases, with 10 bases between the two germline ends. The CDR3 extends over 12 amino acids. From germline, CDR1 is SGHTA and CDR2 FQGTGA. The TCR originated in a woman between 18 and 29 years old in good health. This chain links TRBV7-3 with TRBJ1-1, with D uncertain. Sequencing input: Tregs from blood. The CDR3 nucleotides are TGTGCCAGCAGCCCCAGCGCTTCTGAAGCTTTCTTT. Translation: CASSPSASEAFF.